Here is one TCR beta chain with its context. Its antigen is still unknown. The data derive from a study of T cell responses to AZD1222 COVID-19 vaccine. Study context: Second doses at about 4 or about 12 weeks were pooled. Findings and limits, study-wide: Among those given AZD1222, only five to seven were seropositive at baseline.

Per germline, CDR1 MGHRA and CDR2 YSYEKL. This CDR3 region has 15 residues. V lost 5 bases to trimming and J lost 7 bases; unmatched junction nucleotides: 8. TCRdb's copy holds only in-frame clones and misses some; the assay was immunoSEQ multiplex PCR. The sample holds roughly 190,000 clones; approximately 93% are singletons and the top ten take approximately 4%. This sequence was found in an adult in good health. The chain uses TRBV4-1 and TRBJ2-1; 10 positions agree with TRBD2. This sample comprised peripheral blood, obtained on day 0 of AZD1222 vaccination. For the CDR3, the DNA is TGCGCCAGCAGCTCCCTGCTAGCGGGAGAGAATGAGCAGTTCTTC. It codes for CASSSLLAGENEQFF.